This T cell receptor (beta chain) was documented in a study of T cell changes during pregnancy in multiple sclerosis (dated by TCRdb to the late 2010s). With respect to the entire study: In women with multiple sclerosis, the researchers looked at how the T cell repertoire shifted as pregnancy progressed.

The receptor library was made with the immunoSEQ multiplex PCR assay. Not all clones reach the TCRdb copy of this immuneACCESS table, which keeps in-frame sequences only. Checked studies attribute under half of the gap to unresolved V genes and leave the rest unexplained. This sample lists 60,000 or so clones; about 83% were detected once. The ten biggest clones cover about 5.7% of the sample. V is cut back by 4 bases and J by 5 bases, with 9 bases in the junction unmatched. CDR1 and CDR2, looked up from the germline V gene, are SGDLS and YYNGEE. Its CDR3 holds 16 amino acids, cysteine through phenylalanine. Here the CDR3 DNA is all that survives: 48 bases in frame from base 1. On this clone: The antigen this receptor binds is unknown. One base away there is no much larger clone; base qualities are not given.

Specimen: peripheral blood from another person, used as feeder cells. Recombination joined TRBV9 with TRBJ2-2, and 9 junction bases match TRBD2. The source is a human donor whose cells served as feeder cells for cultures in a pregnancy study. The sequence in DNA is TGTGCCAGCAGCTCACCGCGGGGGGGCCTAACCGGGGAGCTGTTTTTT. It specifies CASSSPRGGLTGELFF.